These T cell receptor beta chains were read from a single sample in a study of PD-1 blockade in classical Hodgkin lymphoma. TCRdb keeps only in-frame clones here, not all; method: immunoSEQ multiplex PCR. Here the sample spans more than 140,000 clones, approximately 80% being singletons. Sequenced here: peripheral blood mononuclear cells (PBMCs), sampled before the second cycle of nivolumab. The receptors stem from a human donor with classical Hodgkin lymphoma. Each CDR3 is given with its conserved first and last residue. A D gene is named only where the DNA matches it firmly. Clone size is shown for a subset of rows, as once, few, many or a class of expanded clone.

clone size | D gene | J gene | V gene | CDR3 DNA | CDR3 protein
- | - | TRBJ2-4 | TRBV28 | TGTGCCAGCAGTTCGGGATACTGGGGCAAAAACATTCAGTACTTC | CASSSGYWGKNIQYF
- | - | TRBJ2-7 | TRBV13 | TGTGCCAGCAGCTTAGGCTTCGACAGGCGAACCTACGAGCAGTACTTC | CASSLGFDRRTYEQYF
- | - | TRBJ2-7 | TRBV30 | TGTGCCTGGAGCGCTCCAATAGGGAATCCCTCCTACGAGCAGTACTTC | CAWSAPIGNPSYEQYF
few | - | TRBJ1-1 | TRBV6-6 | TGTGCCATTTTAGGCTCAAGGAACACTGAAGCTTTCTTT | CAILGSRNTEAFF
- | - | TRBJ1-1 | TRBV19 | TGTGCCAGTAGTCCAAATCAGGGAGAAGCTTTCTTT | CASSPNQGEAFF
- | - | TRBJ1-1 | TRBV5-1 | TGCGCCAGCAGATCAGGGGTAAACACTGAAGCTTTCTTT | CASRSGVNTEAFF
- | - | TRBJ1-3 | TRBV11-1 | TGTGCCAGCAGCTCCAGACGGGGTCCCGGTGGAAACACCATATATTTT | CASSSRRGPGGNTIYF
- | - | TRBJ2-5 | TRBV10-3 | TGTGCCATCAGTGAATCGGAACGAGAGACCCAGTACTTC | CAISESERETQYF
- | - | TRBJ2-3 | TRBV19 | TGTGCCAGTAGCCCTAGAGGGAGGGGGACCTTCACAGATACGCAGTATTTT | CASSPRGRGTFTDTQYF
- | - | TRBJ2-3 | TRBV12-5 | TGTGCTAGTGGTTCCGGGTTGACAGACGCAGATACGCAGTATTTT | CASGSGLTDADTQYF
- | - | TRBJ1-2 | TRBV7-9 | TGTGCCAGCAGCTTAGACAGGGACGGCTACACCTTC | CASSLDRDGYTF
- | - | TRBJ2-3 | TRBV9 | TGTGCCAGCAGCGTAGACAGGCGCACAGATACGCAGTATTTT | CASSVDRRTDTQYF
- | - | TRBJ1-5 | TRBV19 | TGTGCCAGTAGTATTCGTGGACAAAATAGCAATCAGCCCCAGCATTTT | CASSIRGQNSNQPQHF
medium-sized | - | TRBJ1-1 | TRBV19 | TGTGCCAGTAGGGCAGGTGGGACTGAAGCTTTCTTT | CASRAGGTEAFF
few | - | TRBJ1-1 | TRBV6-4 | TGTGCCAGCAGTGAGGAACTGAACACTGAAGCTTTCTTT | CASSEELNTEAFF
- | TRBD1 | TRBJ1-2 | TRBV7-8 | TGTGCCAGCAGCTTAGCCGGTGTTGGACAGGGAAGTGGCTACACCTTC | CASSLAGVGQGSGYTF
- | - | TRBJ2-7 | TRBV5-4 | TGTGCCAGCAGCTTGAAATGGGAGCAGTACTTC | CASSLKWEQYF
- | - | TRBJ1-5 | TRBV19 | TGTGCCCGGTATGGCAATCAGCCCCAGCATTTT | CARYGNQPQHF
- | - | TRBJ1-5 | TRBV5-1 | TGCGCCAGCAGCTTGGCAGGGTGGCCCGATCAGCCCCAGCATTTT | CASSLAGWPDQPQHF
many | - | TRBJ1-2 | TRBV19 | TGTGCCAGTAGTATCGGTGACAGAATTAACTATGGCTACACCTTC | CASSIGDRINYGYTF
- | - | TRBJ2-1 | TRBV11-2 | TGTGCCAGCAGACCTGGTCGGGGGCTTTACAATGAGCAGTTCTTC | CASRPGRGLYNEQFF
many | - | TRBJ1-1 | TRBV10-3 | TGTGCCATAAGAAGGACACTGAACACTGAAGCTTTCTTT | CAIRRTLNTEAFF
- | - | TRBJ2-3 | TRBV11-1 | TGTGCCAGCAGCTTAGCTTTCGGTAATACGCAGTATTTT | CASSLAFGNTQYF
- | - | TRBJ1-2 | TRBV10-3 | TGTGCCATCACTCCAGGGATAGCTAACTATGGCTACACCTTC | CAITPGIANYGYTF
- | TRBD1 | TRBJ1-2 | TRBV2 | TGTGCCAGCAGTGATGGACAGGACTATGGCTACACCTTC | CASSDGQDYGYTF
- | TRBD2 | TRBJ2-2 | TRBV7-4 | TGTGCCAGCAGCGCTAGCGGGCACGGGGAGCTGTTTTTT | CASSASGHGELFF
- | TRBD1 | TRBJ1-3 | TRBV7-2 | TGTGCCAGCAGCTTAAGCGGGACAGGGGGTGGAAACACCATATATTTT | CASSLSGTGGGNTIYF
- | - | TRBJ1-4 | TRBV2 | TGTGCCAGCAGCCGACTCTCCGGGACGATGAGGGAAAAACTGTTTTTT | CASSRLSGTMREKLFF
- | TRBD1 | TRBJ1-4 | TRBV4-2 | TGTGCCAGCAGCCCCCCGGGACAGGGTAATGAAAAACTGTTTTTT | CASSPPGQGNEKLFF
once | - | TRBJ1-2 | TRBV18 | TGTGCCAGCTCACCACGCAGGGATGGCGTTCCCGACGCCCCGCGTGGCTACACCTTC | CASSPRRDGVPDAPRGYTF
few | - | TRBJ1-2 | TRBV6-1 | TGTGCCACCACCACCTGGGGGGTGGATGGCTACACCTTC | CATTTWGVDGYTF
once | - | TRBJ2-1 | TRBV27 | TGTGCCAGCAGTGTTATGGGGCTAGCCTATGAGCAGTTCTTC | CASSVMGLAYEQFF
- | TRBD1 | TRBJ2-5 | TRBV7-9 | TGTGCCAGCAGCAGAGCCGGGACAGGGACCCAAGAGACCCAGTACTTC | CASSRAGTGTQETQYF
- | TRBD1 | TRBJ2-7 | TRBV6-6 | TGTGCCAGCAGGGGACAGCCCTACGAGCAGTACTTC | CASRGQPYEQYF
- | - | TRBJ1-4 | TRBV29-1 | TGCAGCGTCGGTAGGGGATCTAATGAAAAACTGTTTTTT | CSVGRGSNEKLFF
- | - | TRBJ1-2 | TRBV5-4 | TGTGCCAGCAGCGCCGGCGGTGGATATGGCTACACCTTC | CASSAGGGYGYTF
- | - | TRBJ2-7 | TRBV27 | TGTCACAGAGCGGACTACGAGCAGTACTTC | CHRADYEQYF
- | TRBD2 | TRBJ2-3 | TRBV10-3 | TGTGCCATCAGTGAGCCGACTCGGGCTAGCGGGAGATTGAGCACAGATACGCAGTATTTT | CAISEPTRASGRLSTDTQYF
- | - | TRBJ1-2 | TRBV11-2 | TGTGCCAGCAGCTCCGGCGGGTATGGCTACACCTTC | CASSSGGYGYTF
few | - | TRBJ1-2 | TRBV2 | TGTGCCAGCAGTGAAGGGTTCTGGACCTATGGCTACACCTTC | CASSEGFWTYGYTF
- | TRBD2 | TRBJ2-1 | TRBV5-1 | TGCGCCAGCAGCTTCGGACTAGCGGGGGACTCCTACAATGAGCAGTTCTTC | CASSFGLAGDSYNEQFF
- | TRBD1 | TRBJ1-4 | TRBV4-2 | TGTGCCAGCAGCCAAGAGGGGACAGGGGTAGAAAAACTGTTTTTT | CASSQEGTGVEKLFF
- | - | TRBJ1-2 | TRBV7-9 | TGTGCCAGCAGATCTAACCGGGACGGCATTAACTATGGCTACACCTTC | CASRSNRDGINYGYTF
- | - | TRBJ2-1 | TRBV2 | TGTGCCAGCAGTGAGGAGGGAAACTCCTACAATGAGCAGTTCTTC | CASSEEGNSYNEQFF
- | - | TRBJ1-1 | TRBV19 | TGTGCCACCCATAGGGGGTATAAAGAAGCTTTCTTT | CATHRGYKEAFF
- | - | TRBJ2-7 | TRBV10-3 | TGTGCCATCAGTGAGTCGGCAGGGCGGGACGAGCAGTACTTC | CAISESAGRDEQYF
- | TRBD2 | TRBJ2-5 | TRBV5-4 | TGTGCCAGCAGCTACCCCTTGGGAGGGCGCCAAGAGACCCAGTACTTC | CASSYPLGGRQETQYF
once | - | TRBJ1-1 | TRBV7-9 | TGTGCCAGCAGCTGGCAGGGTTTGAACACTGAAGCTTTCTTT | CASSWQGLNTEAFF
once | - | TRBJ2-3 | TRBV7-9 | TGCGCCAGCAGCCAAGATTTGGAAGATACGCAGTATTTT | CASSQDLEDTQYF
- | TRBD2 | TRBJ2-7 | TRBV6-6 | TGTGCCAGCAGTTATGCATTGCGGGGGACCTACGAGCAGTACTTC | CASSYALRGTYEQYF
- | TRBD1 | TRBJ2-5 | TRBV2 | TGTGCCAGCAGCGAGACTTGGACAGGGGGCGGGGAGACCCAGTACTTC | CASSETWTGGGETQYF
- | - | TRBJ2-1 | TRBV5-6 | TGTGCCAGCAGCTTTGGGTGGCGCAGGTCCTACAATGAGCAGTTCTTC | CASSFGWRRSYNEQFF
- | TRBD2 | TRBJ2-7 | TRBV6-4 | TGTGCCAGCAGTGAAGGCGCGGGGGTCTACGAGCAGTACTTC | CASSEGAGVYEQYF
- | - | TRBJ1-3 | TRBV5-1 | TGCGCCAGCAGCTTTTCCCCGCGCCCGTTCGGGGGAAACACCATATATTTT | CASSFSPRPFGGNTIYF
- | TRBD1 | TRBJ2-3 | TRBV15 | TGTGCCACCAGCGAGAAAGGGACAGGGAGTCGAGATACGCAGTATTTT | CATSEKGTGSRDTQYF
- | TRBD1 | TRBJ1-2 | TRBV6-5 | TGTGCCAGCAGAACAGGGGCCTATGGCTACACCTTC | CASRTGAYGYTF